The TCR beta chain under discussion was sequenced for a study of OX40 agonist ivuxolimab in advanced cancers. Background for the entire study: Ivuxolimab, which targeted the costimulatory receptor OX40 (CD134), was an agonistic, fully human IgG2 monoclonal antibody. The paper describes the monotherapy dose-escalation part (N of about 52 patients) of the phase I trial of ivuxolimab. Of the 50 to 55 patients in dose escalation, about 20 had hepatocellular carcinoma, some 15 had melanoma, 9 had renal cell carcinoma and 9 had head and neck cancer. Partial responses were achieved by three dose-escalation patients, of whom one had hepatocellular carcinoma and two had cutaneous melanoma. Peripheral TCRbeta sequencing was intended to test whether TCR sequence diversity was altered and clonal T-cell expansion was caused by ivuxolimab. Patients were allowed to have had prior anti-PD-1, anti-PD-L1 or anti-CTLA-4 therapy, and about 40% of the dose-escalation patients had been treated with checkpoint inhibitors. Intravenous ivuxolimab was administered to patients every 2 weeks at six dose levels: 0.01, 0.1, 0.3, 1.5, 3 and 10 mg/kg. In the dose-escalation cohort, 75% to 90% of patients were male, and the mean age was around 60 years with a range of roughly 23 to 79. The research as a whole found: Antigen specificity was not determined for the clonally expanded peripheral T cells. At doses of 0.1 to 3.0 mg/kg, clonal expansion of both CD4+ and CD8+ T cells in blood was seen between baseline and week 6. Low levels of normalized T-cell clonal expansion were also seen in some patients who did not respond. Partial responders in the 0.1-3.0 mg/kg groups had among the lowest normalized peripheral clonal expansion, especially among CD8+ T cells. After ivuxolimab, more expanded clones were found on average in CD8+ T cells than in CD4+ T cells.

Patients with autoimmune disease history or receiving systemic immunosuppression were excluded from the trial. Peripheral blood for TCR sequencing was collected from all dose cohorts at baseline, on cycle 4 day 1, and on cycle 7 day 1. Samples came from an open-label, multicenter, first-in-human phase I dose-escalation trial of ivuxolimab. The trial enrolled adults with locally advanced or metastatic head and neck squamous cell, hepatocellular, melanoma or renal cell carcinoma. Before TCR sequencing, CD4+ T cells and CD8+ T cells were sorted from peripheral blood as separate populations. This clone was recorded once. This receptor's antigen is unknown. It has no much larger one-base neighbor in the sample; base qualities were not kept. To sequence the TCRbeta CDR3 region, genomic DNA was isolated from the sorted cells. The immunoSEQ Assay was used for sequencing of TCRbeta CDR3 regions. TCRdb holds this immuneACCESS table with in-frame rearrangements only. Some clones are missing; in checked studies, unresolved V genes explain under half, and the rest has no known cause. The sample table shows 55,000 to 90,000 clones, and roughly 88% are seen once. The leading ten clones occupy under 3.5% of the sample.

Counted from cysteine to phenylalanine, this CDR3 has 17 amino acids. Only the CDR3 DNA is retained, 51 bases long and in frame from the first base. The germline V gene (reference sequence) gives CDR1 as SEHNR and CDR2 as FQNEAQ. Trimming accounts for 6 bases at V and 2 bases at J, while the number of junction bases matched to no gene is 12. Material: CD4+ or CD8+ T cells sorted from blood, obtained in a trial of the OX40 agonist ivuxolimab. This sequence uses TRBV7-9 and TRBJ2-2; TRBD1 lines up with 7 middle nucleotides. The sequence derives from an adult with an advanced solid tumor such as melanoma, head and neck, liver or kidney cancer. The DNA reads TGTGCCAGCAGTTCCCCCCGACGGGACAGAAACACCGGGGAGCTGTTTTTT. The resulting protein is CASSSPRRDRNTGELFF.